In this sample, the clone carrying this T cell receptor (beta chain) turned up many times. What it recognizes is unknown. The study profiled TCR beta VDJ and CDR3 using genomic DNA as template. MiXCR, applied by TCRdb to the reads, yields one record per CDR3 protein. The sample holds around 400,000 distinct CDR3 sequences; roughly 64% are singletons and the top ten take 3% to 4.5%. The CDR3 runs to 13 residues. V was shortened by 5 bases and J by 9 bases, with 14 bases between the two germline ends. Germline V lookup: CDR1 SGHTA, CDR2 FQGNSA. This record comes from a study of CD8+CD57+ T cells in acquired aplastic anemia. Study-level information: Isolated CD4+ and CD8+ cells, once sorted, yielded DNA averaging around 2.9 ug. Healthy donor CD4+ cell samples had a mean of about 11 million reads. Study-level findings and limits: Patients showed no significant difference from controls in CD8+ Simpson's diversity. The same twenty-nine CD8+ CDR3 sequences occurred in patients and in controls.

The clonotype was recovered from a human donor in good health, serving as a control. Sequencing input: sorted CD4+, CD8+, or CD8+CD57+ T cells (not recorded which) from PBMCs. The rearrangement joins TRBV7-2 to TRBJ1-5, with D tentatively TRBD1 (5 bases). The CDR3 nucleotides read TGTGCCAGCAGCCCGGGACCGCAAGTGCCCCAGCATTTT. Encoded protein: CASSPGPQVPQHF.